The 27 T cell receptor beta chains given below trace back to one sample, sequenced in a study of tissue T cells after allogeneic stem cell transplantation. Profiling relied on immunoSEQ multiplex PCR, and the TCRdb table lists in-frame clones only, not all of them. This sample has about 500 clones, with about 50% found just once. Sample time point: mouse harvest day 14 after allogeneic transplant. Tail vein injection delivered 10^7 T-cell-depleted bone marrow cells and 10^6 splenic CD5+ T cells. Sequencing was performed on blood. These receptor sequences come from a female BALB/c mouse given C57BL/6 T cells with graft-versus-host disease after an allogeneic hematopoietic cell transplant.

This clone is large (0.1 to 1%) within its sample. The gene names here belong to mouse. The read ends 1 residue before the CDR3 terminus; that terminus is restored from the germline J gene. The chain links TRBV13-2 to TRBJ1-4; D is possibly TRBD1 (6 bases). Trimming stripped 3 bases from V and 3 bases from J, with 9 bases between. Germline-derived CDR1 and CDR2 are NNHNN and SYGAGS (reference sequence). The CDR3 has 14 amino acids. CDR3 in amino acids: CASGGRGANERLFF. The CDR3 bases that were read are TGTGCCAGCGGTGGCAGGGGCGCCAACGAAAGATTATTT.

Points on this clone: The gene names given are mouse names. The sequenced fragment ends 1 residue before the CDR3 boundary, so the rest is inferred from the germline J gene. This chain connects TRBV19 to TRBJ2-1; 10 nucleotides agree with TRBD2. Trimming at V came to 4 bases and at J to 6 bases, leaving 7 bases not matched to a gene. Germline V gives CDR1 FNHDT, CDR2 SITEND (reference sequence). The length of the CDR3 is 15 residues. CDR3 residues: CASSPPWGGVAEQFF. Partial CDR3 DNA: TGTGCCAGCAGTCCCCCCTGGGGGGGCGTTGCTGAGCAGTTC.

Only a few counts were recorded for this clone. Genes here carry mouse names. The sequence runs out 1 residue before the end of the CDR3; the remainder is reconstructed from the germline J gene. This rearrangement joins TRBV17 to TRBJ2-1, with D perhaps TRBD2 (6 bases). The V end lost 2 bases, the J end lost 0 bases, and 8 bases lay between the germline ends. This CDR3 contains 15 residues. Germline V gene data show CDR1 as MNHDT and CDR2 as YYDKIL. The CDR3 DNA, read in part, is TGTGCTAGCAGTAGAAGGGACTCTAACTATGCTGAGCAGTTC. Translation gives CASSRRDSNYAEQF. The whole CDR3 protein reads CASSRRDSNYAEQFF.

In the case of this clone: The germline and genes are mouse ones. The read ends 1 residue before the CDR3 terminus; that terminus is restored from the germline J gene. The gene calls are TRBV15 and TRBJ1-1, with a weak D call TRBD1 (5 bases). The CDR3 covers 13 residues. Looked up from germline, CDR1 is SGHND and CDR2 is FRSKSL. V was trimmed by 2 bases and J by 1 base, leaving 5 bases between them. The part of the CDR3 DNA that was read is TGTGCCAGCAGTTTAACAGGGAACACAGAAGTCTTC. The encoded protein is CASSLTGNTEVF. The entire CDR3 protein reads CASSLTGNTEVFF.

Regarding this clone: The gene names here belong to mouse. Sequencing ends 1 residue short of the CDR3 end; the germline J gene provides the rest. The chain couples TRBV3 to TRBJ2-7, with no clear D. Germline CDR1 SNHLY, CDR2 FYNGKV (reference sequence). CDR3 size: 14 residues. The V end lost 1 base, the J end lost 0 bases, and 7 bases lay between the germline ends. The CDR3 reads CASSLGGLSYEQYF. Partial CDR3 DNA: TGTGCCAGCAGCTTAGGGGGTCTCTCCTATGAACAGTAC.

Worth noting for this clone: The genes and germline here are from mouse. The read is 1 residue too short to cover the CDR3 end, so that end is filled in from the germline J gene. V is TRBV26 and J is TRBJ1-3; possible D gene TRBD1, 6 bases. The CDR3 loop spans 16 amino acids. Trimming shortened V by 3 bases and J by 0 bases, and 12 bases separated the two germline ends. Germline lookup yields CDR1 KGHPV and CDR2 FQNQEV (reference sequence). The CDR3 DNA, read in part, is TGTGCCAGCAGTCTCGGGACACCATATTCTGGAAATACGCTCTAT. The encoded protein is CASSLGTPYSGNTLY. From start to end, the CDR3 is CASSLGTPYSGNTLYF.

About this clone itself: The genes are named according to mouse. The CDR3 end is not reached by the read, which stops 1 residue before it; the germline J gene fills it in. The chain uses TRBV13-1 and TRBJ2-7; TRBD2 agrees at 7 bases. From germline, CDR1 is NSHNY and CDR2 SYGAGN. This CDR3 is built from 14 residues. Losses at the gene ends were 2 bases for V and 0 bases for J; bases not matched to a gene: 2. This CDR3 is CASSEGGSSYEQYF. Incomplete CDR3 DNA: TGTGCCAGCAGTGAGGGGGGGAGCTCCTATGAACAGTAC.

A note on this clone: These gene names are mouse names. The read ends 1 residue early relative to the CDR3; the germline J gene fills the gap. The chain has TRBV29 and TRBJ1-1; 7 bases are shared with TRBD1. CDR3 size: 14 residues. In germline, CDR1 is MSHET, CDR2 SYDVDS. J was trimmed by 1 base and V by 3 bases; bases with no gene match: 2. The DNA read from the CDR3 is TGTGCTAGCAGTTTCCGGGACAGAAACACAGAAGTCTTC. Translating gives CASSFRDRNTEVF. The complete CDR3 sequence is CASSFRDRNTEVFF.

This clone has only a few counts. The genes and germline here are from mouse. The DNA read from the CDR3 is TGTGCCAGCGGTGCCTGGGGGGGAGGTGCTGAGCAGTTC. Its translation: CASGAWGGGAEQF. The whole CDR3 region reads CASGAWGGGAEQFF. This chain links TRBV13-2 with TRBJ2-1, with 9 bases lining up with TRBD2. Coverage ceases 1 residue before the CDR3 finishes, and the germline J gene fills in the end. The length of the CDR3 is 14 residues. Germline trimming cut 3 bases from V and 6 bases from J; bases unmatched to any gene: 4. Germline loops: CDR1 NNHNN, CDR2 SYGAGS (reference sequence).

This clone has more than one count but fewer than ten. All gene names here are mouse names. The read ends 1 residue early relative to the CDR3; the germline J gene fills the gap. This chain joins TRBV19 and TRBJ2-5; no reliable D call. CDR3 size: 14 residues. Germline values: CDR1 FNHDT, CDR2 SITEND (reference sequence). Trimming stripped 0 bases from V and 3 bases from J, with 8 bases between. This CDR3 reads CASSIGGGQDTQYF. The part of the CDR3 DNA that was read is TGTGCCAGCAGTATAGGGGGTGGGCAAGACACCCAGTAC.

Notes on this clone: Gene names refer to mouse genes. The chain's CDR3 is CASSPGLGNTGQLYF. The sequenced CDR3 bases are TGTGCCAGCAGTCCGGGACTGGGGAACACCGGGCAGCTCTAC. The chain links TRBV19 to TRBJ2-2; 10 bases map to TRBD2. The read finishes 1 residue shy of the CDR3 end, and the germline J gene is used to complete it. Germline trimming cut 4 bases from V and 2 bases from J; bases unmatched to any gene: 2. Germline V lookup: CDR1 FNHDT, CDR2 SITEND (reference sequence). The CDR3 has 15 residues.

Regarding this clone: Gene names refer to mouse genes. The read gets to within 1 residue of the CDR3 end, and the germline J gene fills in the rest. This chain joins TRBV16 and TRBJ2-2; TRBD2 matches at 9 bases. Per germline, CDR1 SGHSA and CDR2 FRNQAP. The CDR3 is made up of 16 amino acids. Trimming at V came to 0 bases and at J to 4 bases, leaving 3 bases not matched to a gene. The sequenced part of the CDR3 DNA is TGTGCAAGCAGCTTAGATGGGGGGGCGACCACCGGGCAGCTCTAC. Protein product: CASSLDGGATTGQLY. The whole CDR3 reads CASSLDGGATTGQLYF. The entire variable domain, with the rest obtained from reference TRBV16 and TRBJ2-2, is as follows: NAGVIQTPRHKVTGKGQEATLWCEPISGHSAVFWYRQTIVQGLEFLTYFRNQAPIDDSGMPKERFSAQMPNQSHSTLKIQSTQPQDSAVYLCASSLDGGATTGQLYFGEGSKLTVL.

With regard to this clone: The gene names given are mouse names. The sequenced fragment ends 1 residue before the CDR3 boundary, so the rest is inferred from the germline J gene. The chain recombines TRBV15 with TRBJ2-5, with 9 bases aligning to TRBD2. The CDR3 totals 17 residues. J gave up 0 bases and V 1 base, and 5 bases lay outside the gene matches. Germline loops: CDR1 SGHND, CDR2 FRSKSL. CDR3 in amino acids: CASSLEAGGGNQDTQYF. The part of the CDR3 DNA that was read is TGTGCCAGCAGTTTAGAGGCTGGGGGGGGTAACCAAGACACCCAGTAC. The whole variable domain, filled in from reference TRBV15 and TRBJ2-5, reads DAGVTQTPRHEVAEKGQTIILKCEPVSGHNDLFWYRQTKIQGLELLSYFRSKSLMEDGGAFKDRFKAEMLNSSFSTLKIQPTEPKDSAVYLCASSLEAGGGNQDTQYFGPGTRLLVL.

As to this clone: Each gene name is a mouse one. Coverage ceases 1 residue before the CDR3 finishes, and the germline J gene fills in the end. The V and J genes are TRBV26 and TRBJ1-4, with 7 bases matching TRBD1. CDR1 and CDR2 (germline): KGHPV, FQNQEV (reference sequence). V trimming: 1 base; J trimming: 0 bases; junction bases outside the gene matches: 2. This CDR3 region has 16 residues. The covered CDR3 bases are TGTGCCAGCAGTCTGTTCAGGGGGGTTTCCAACGAAAGATTATTT. Amino acid sequence: CASSLFRGVSNERLF. In full, the CDR3 is CASSLFRGVSNERLFF.

By share, this clone ranks as large. Gene names are mouse gene names. The read falls 1 residue short of the CDR3 end, and the missing part is taken from the germline J gene. This rearrangement joins TRBV16 to TRBJ1-3; TRBD1 aligns across 7 bases. Germline loops: CDR1 SGHSA, CDR2 FRNQAP. V was pared by 5 bases and J by 0 bases, with 4 bases of the junction left unmatched. This CDR3 spans 15 amino acids. CDR3 DNA (partial): TGTGCAAGCAGCCAGGGGGGGCTTTCTGGAAATACGCTCTAT. It encodes CASSQGGLSGNTLY. The entire CDR3 sequence reads CASSQGGLSGNTLYF.

On this clone: Genes and germline come from the mouse. The read ends 1 residue before the CDR3 terminus; that terminus is restored from the germline J gene. V and J are TRBV15 and TRBJ2-2, with no clear D. From germline, CDR1 is SGHND and CDR2 FRSKSL. The CDR3 loop spans 12 amino acids. With 6 bases removed from V and 0 bases from J, the gap between germline ends came to 2 bases. The CDR3: CASRSNTGQLYF. CDR3 DNA, as far as it was read: TGTGCCAGCAGATCAAACACCGGGCAGCTCTAC.

About this clone: These gene names are mouse names. The read finishes 1 residue shy of the CDR3 end, and the germline J gene is used to complete it. J is TRBJ2-3 and V is TRBV12-2, with 10 positions matching TRBD1. Germline loops: CDR1 SGHLS, CDR2 HYDKME. With V trimmed by 1 base and J by 3 bases, 0 bases remained unmatched. This CDR3 region has 14 residues. The part of the CDR3 DNA that was read is TGTGCCAGCTCTCTGGGACAGGGGGCAGAAACGCTGTAT. This translates into CASSLGQGAETLY. The whole CDR3 reads CASSLGQGAETLYF.

As for this clone: The gene symbols are mouse symbols. Partial CDR3 DNA: TGTGCCAGCAGTATAGAGACATTTTCCAACGAAAGATTATTT. Its protein product is CASSIETFSNERLF. The full CDR3 sequence reads CASSIETFSNERLFF. V and J are TRBV19 and TRBJ1-4; D gene unclear. The read stops 1 residue short of the end of the CDR3; the missing end is completed from the germline J gene. This CDR3 is 15 amino acids long. Germline assignment: CDR1 FNHDT and CDR2 SITEND (reference sequence). Trimming cost V 0 bases and J 0 bases, with 6 bases left between them.

This clone was counted a few times. Gene names follow the mouse nomenclature. Incomplete CDR3 DNA: TGTGCCAGCGGTGATGGGGACGAAAGATTATTT. This translates into CASGDGDERLF. The whole CDR3 protein is CASGDGDERLFF. The V call is TRBV13-2, the J call TRBJ1-4; D is unclear. The sequenced fragment ends 1 residue before the CDR3 boundary, so the rest is inferred from the germline J gene. V lost 0 bases and J lost 6, with 3 bases in between. The CDR3 covers 12 residues. Germline loops: CDR1 NNHNN, CDR2 SYGAGS (reference sequence).

This clone occurred a few times. Gene labels here are mouse ones. The CDR3 end is not reached by the read, which stops 1 residue before it; the germline J gene fills it in. This chain connects TRBV24 to TRBJ1-3; the D is unclear. The CDR3 spans 15 residues. Trimming shortened V by 1 base and J by 0 bases, and 7 bases separated the two germline ends. Germline V gene data show CDR1 as KGHTA and CDR2 as FRNEEI. The CDR3 sequence: CASSLSAFSGNTLYF. Incomplete CDR3 DNA: TGTGCCAGCAGTCTGTCGGCATTTTCTGGAAATACGCTCTAT.

About this clone: These gene names are mouse names. The read is 1 residue too short to cover the CDR3 end, so that end is filled in from the germline J gene. The chain combines TRBV17 with TRBJ2-1, with 9 bases aligning to TRBD2. This CDR3 is 15 amino acids long. Germline lookup yields CDR1 MNHDT and CDR2 YYDKIL. V dropped 3 bases and J dropped 7; count of bases not matched to a gene: 7. CDR3 amino acids: CASSRWGGAGAEQFF. CDR3 DNA, as far as it was read: TGTGCTAGCAGTAGGTGGGGGGGCGCGGGAGCTGAGCAGTTC.

Details on this clone: Mouse names are used for the genes. The CDR3 end falls 1 residue outside the read, so it is completed with the germline J gene. The chain uses TRBV12-2 and TRBJ1-3; D unresolved. The V and J ends lost 4 bases and 0 bases respectively, with 6 bases between them. CDR1 and CDR2 from the germline V gene are SGHLS and HYDKME. The CDR3 has 13 amino acids. The sequenced CDR3 bases are TGTGCCAGCTCCGTTGATTCTGGAAATACGCTCTAT. Its translation: CASSVDSGNTLY. The full CDR3 protein is CASSVDSGNTLYF.

Comment on this clone: Gene names follow the mouse nomenclature. Read data end 1 residue before the CDR3 end; the end is taken from the germline J gene. V gene TRBV26 combines with J gene TRBJ1-4, with 9 bases aligning to TRBD1. V lost 6 bases and J lost 3; bases outside the gene matches: 2. The CDR3 is 14 residues long. The germline CDR1 and CDR2 sequences are KGHPV and FQNQEV (reference sequence). The part of the CDR3 DNA that was read is TGTGCCAGCAGCCGGACAGGGGCCAACGAAAGATTATTT. Its translation is CASSRTGANERLF. Given in full, the CDR3 is CASSRTGANERLFF.

Turning to this clone: Here the gene names and germline are mouse. The CDR3 extends 1 residue past the end of the read, so its final part is completed from the germline J gene. The rearrangement links TRBV3 to TRBJ1-4; D gene uncertain. CDR1 is SNHLY, CDR2 FYNGKV, per germline (reference sequence). This CDR3 is 15 amino acids long. V was clipped by 5 bases and J by 0 bases, with 10 bases between them. The CDR3 sequence: CASSPRQFSNERLFF. Partial CDR3 DNA: TGTGCCAGCAGCCCCCGCCAATTTTCCAACGAAAGATTATTT.

A note on this clone: Mouse germline and gene names are used. The CDR3 end is not reached by the read, which stops 1 residue before it; the germline J gene fills it in. This chain joins TRBV15 and TRBJ2-2; TRBD1 is a possible D gene (6 bases). This CDR3 has 13 amino acids. Trimming took 6 bases from V and 6 from J, leaving 11 bases between them. Germline-derived CDR1 and CDR2 are SGHND and FRSKSL. Incomplete CDR3 DNA: TGTGCCAGCAGGTACAGGGCCCCCGGGCAGCTCTAC. Translation gives CASRYRAPGQLY. In full, the CDR3 reads CASRYRAPGQLYF. Looking up the rest from reference TRBV15 and TRBJ2-2 gives the full variable domain: DAGVTQTPRHEVAEKGQTIILKCEPVSGHNDLFWYRQTKIQGLELLSYFRSKSLMEDGGAFKDRFKAEMLNSSFSTLKIQPTEPKDSAVYLCASRYRAPGQLYFGEGSKLTVL.

This clone was observed a handful of times. The genes and germline here are from mouse. Read sequence stops 1 residue before the CDR3 end, and the germline J gene provides the missing end. This chain connects TRBV16 to TRBJ1-5; D is unresolved. CDR3 size: 13 residues. The germline V gene has CDR1 SGHSA and CDR2 FRNQAP. Trimming shortened V by 0 bases and J by 7 bases, and 7 bases separated the two germline ends. The part of the CDR3 DNA that was read is TGTGCAAGCAGCTTAGAGCAGAATCAGGCTCCGCTT. This gives the protein CASSLEQNQAPL. The entire CDR3 sequence reads CASSLEQNQAPLF.

On this clone itself: Gene names and germline match the mouse. The CDR3 end is not reached by the read, which stops 1 residue before it; the germline J gene fills it in. The rearrangement joins TRBV13-2 to TRBJ2-7, with D possibly TRBD2 on 6 matching bases. This CDR3 is 14 amino acids long. Germline assignment: CDR1 NNHNN and CDR2 SYGAGS (reference sequence). The V end was cut by 2 bases, the J end by 0 bases, with 9 bases between. The part of the CDR3 DNA that was read is TGTGCCAGCGGTGAGCCGGGGGGCTCCTATGAACAGTAC. Translating it yields CASGEPGGSYEQY. The entire CDR3 is CASGEPGGSYEQYF.